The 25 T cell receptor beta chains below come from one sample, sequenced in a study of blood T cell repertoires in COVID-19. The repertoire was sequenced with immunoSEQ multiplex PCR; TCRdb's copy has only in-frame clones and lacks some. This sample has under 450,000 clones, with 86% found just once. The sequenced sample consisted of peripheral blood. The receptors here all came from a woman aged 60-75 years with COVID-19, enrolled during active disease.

DNA for the CDR3: TGCAGCGTCACTTGGCAGGGGGCCGGGGAGCTGTTTTTT. This translates into CSVTWQGAGELFF. The chain has TRBV29-1 and TRBJ2-2; 7 bases agree with TRBD1. The CDR3 totals 13 residues. Trimming removed 6 bases from V and 6 bases from J; junction bases left unmatched: 7. Per the germline V gene, CDR1 is SQVTM and CDR2 is ANQGSEA.

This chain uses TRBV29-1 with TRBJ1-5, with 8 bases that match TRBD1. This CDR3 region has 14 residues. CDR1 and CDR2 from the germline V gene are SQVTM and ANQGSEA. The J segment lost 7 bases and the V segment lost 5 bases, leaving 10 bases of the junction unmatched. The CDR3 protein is CSVSGSGGGQPQHF. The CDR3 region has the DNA TGCAGCGTTTCTGGCTCAGGGGGCGGGCAGCCCCAGCATTTT.

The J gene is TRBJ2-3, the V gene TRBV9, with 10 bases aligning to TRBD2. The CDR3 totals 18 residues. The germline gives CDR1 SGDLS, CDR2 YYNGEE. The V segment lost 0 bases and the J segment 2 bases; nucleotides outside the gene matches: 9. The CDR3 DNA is TGTGCCAGCAGCGTAGGGACGTCCGGGACTAGCGCCACAGATACGCAGTATTTT. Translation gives CASSVGTSGTSATDTQYF.

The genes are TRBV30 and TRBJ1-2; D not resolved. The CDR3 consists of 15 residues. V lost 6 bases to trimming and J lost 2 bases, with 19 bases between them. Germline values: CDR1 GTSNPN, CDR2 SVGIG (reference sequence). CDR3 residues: CACPDTSGRNYGYTF. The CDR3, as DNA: TGTGCCTGCCCCGATACAAGCGGTCGGAACTATGGCTACACCTTC.

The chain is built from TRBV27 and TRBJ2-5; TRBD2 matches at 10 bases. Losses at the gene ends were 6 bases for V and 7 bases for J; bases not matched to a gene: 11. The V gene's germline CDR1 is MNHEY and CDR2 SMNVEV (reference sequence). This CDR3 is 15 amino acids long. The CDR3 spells CASSLTRTSGATQYF. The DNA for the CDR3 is TGTGCCAGCAGCCTAACCCGGACTAGCGGAGCGACCCAGTACTTC.

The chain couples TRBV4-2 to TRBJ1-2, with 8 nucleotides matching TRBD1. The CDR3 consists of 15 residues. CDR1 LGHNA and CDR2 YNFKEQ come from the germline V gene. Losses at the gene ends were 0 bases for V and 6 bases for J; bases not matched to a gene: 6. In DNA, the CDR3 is TGTGCCAGCAGCCAAGATGGGCAGACAGGGGATGGCTACACCTTC. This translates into CASSQDGQTGDGYTF.

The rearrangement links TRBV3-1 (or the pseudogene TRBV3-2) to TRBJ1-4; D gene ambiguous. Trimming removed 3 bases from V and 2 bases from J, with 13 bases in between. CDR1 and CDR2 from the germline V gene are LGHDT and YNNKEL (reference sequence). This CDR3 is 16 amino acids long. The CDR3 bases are TGTGCCAGCAGCCATCCCGAGGGCAGGACTAATGAAAAACTGTTTTTT. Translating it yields CASSHPEGRTNEKLFF.

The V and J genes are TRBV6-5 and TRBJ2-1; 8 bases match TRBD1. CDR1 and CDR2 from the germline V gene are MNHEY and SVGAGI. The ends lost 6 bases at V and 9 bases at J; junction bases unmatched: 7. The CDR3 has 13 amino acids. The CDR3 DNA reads TGTGCCAGCAGGTCTACAGGGGGAGGTGAGCAGTTCTTC. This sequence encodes CASRSTGGGEQFF.

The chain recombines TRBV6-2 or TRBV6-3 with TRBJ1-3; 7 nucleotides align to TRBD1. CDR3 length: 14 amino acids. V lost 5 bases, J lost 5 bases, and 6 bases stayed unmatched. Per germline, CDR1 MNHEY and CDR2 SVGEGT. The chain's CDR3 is CASSGPGQRNTIYF. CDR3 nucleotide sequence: TGTGCCAGCAGTGGGCCGGGACAGCGAAACACCATATATTTT.

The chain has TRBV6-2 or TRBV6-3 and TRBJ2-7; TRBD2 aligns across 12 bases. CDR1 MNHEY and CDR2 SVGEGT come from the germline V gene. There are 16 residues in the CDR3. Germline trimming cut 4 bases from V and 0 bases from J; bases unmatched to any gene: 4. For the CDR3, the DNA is TGTGCCAGCAGTTCCCGACTAGCGGGGGCCTCCTACGAGCAGTACTTC. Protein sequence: CASSSRLAGASYEQYF.

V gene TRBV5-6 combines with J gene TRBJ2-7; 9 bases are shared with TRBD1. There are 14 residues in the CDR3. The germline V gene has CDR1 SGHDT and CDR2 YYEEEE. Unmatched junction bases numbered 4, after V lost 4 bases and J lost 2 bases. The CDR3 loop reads CASSTRDRAYEQYF. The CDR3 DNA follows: TGTGCCAGCAGCACCCGGGACAGGGCCTACGAGCAGTACTTC.

The CDR3 bases are TGCGCCAGCAGCTTACGACAGGGGAGCACGAATGGCTACACCTTC. It encodes CASSLRQGSTNGYTF. The chain joins TRBV5-1 to TRBJ1-2, with 8 bases fitting TRBD1. CDR1 and CDR2 (germline): SGHRS, YFSETQ. CDR3 length: 15 amino acids. J was trimmed by 6 bases and V by 2 bases; bases with no gene match: 9.

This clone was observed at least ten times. CDR3 protein: CASGRGDRGPDTQYF. CDR3 in DNA: TGCGCCAGCGGCAGGGGGGACAGGGGGCCAGATACGCAGTATTTT. This chain connects TRBV5-1 to TRBJ2-3; 12 bases map to TRBD1. The germline V gene encodes CDR1 SGHRS and CDR2 YFSETQ. The CDR3 runs to 15 residues. V was pared by 7 bases and J by 4 bases, with 7 bases of the junction left unmatched.

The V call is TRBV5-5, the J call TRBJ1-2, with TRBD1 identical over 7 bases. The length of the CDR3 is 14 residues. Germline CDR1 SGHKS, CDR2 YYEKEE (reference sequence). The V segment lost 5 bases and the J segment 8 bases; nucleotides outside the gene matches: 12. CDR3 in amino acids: CASRPDTGEGGYTF. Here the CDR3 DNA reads TGTGCCAGCAGACCGGATACAGGGGAAGGCGGCTACACCTTC.

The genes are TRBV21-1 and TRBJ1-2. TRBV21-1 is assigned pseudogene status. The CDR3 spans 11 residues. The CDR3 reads CASPEGHGYTF. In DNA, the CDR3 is TGTGCCAGTCCCGAGGGCCATGGCTACACCTTC.

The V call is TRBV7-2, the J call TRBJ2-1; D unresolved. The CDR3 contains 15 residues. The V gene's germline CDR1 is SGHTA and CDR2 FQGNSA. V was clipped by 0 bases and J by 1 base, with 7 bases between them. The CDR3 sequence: CASSLAFSSYNEQFF. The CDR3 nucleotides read TGTGCCAGCAGCTTAGCGTTCTCGTCCTACAATGAGCAGTTCTTC.

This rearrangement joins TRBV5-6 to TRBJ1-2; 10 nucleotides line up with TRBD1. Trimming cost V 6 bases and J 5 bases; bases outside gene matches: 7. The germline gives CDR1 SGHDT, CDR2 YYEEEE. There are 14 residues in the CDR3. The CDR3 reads CASTSWTGGYGYTF. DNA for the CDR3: TGTGCCAGCACTTCTTGGACAGGGGGATATGGCTACACCTTC.

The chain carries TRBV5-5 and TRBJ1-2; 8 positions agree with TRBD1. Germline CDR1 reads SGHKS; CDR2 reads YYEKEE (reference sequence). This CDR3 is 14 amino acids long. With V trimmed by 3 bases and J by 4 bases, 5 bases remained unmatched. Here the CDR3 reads CASSSGQGGYGYTF. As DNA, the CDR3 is TGTGCCAGCAGCTCCGGACAGGGAGGCTATGGCTACACCTTC.

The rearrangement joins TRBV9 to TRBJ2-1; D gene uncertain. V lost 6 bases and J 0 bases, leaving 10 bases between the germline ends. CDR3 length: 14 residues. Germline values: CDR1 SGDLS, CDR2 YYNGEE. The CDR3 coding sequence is TGTGCCAGCACACCCTCGGGCTCCTACAATGAGCAGTTCTTC. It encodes CASTPSGSYNEQFF.

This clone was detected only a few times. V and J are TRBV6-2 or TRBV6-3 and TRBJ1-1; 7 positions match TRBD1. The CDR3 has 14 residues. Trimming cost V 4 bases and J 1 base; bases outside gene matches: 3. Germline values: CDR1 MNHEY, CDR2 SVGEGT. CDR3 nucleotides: TGTGCCAGCAGTTTGGGACAGACGAACACTGAAGCTTTCTTT. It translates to CASSLGQTNTEAFF.

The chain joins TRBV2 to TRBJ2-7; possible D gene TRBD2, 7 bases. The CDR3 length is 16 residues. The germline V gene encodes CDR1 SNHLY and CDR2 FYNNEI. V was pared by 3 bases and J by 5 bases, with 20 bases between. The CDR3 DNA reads TGTGCCAGCAGTGACTTGGCGGGGGCTGTCCCTGACGAGCAGTACTTC. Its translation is CASSDLAGAVPDEQYF.

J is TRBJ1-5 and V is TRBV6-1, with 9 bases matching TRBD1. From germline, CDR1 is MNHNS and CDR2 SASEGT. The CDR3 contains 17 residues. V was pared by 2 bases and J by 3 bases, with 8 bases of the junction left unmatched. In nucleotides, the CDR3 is TGTGCCAGCAGTGAAATACAGGGGGCTTACGACAATCAGCCCCAGCATTTT. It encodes CASSEIQGAYDNQPQHF.

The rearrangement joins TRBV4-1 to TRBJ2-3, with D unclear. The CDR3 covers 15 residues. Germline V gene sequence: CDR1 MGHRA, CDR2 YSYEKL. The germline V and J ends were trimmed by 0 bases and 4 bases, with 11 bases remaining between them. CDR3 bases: TGCGCCAGCAGCCAAGATTTTCTAGTCCCAGATACGCAGTATTTT. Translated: CASSQDFLVPDTQYF.

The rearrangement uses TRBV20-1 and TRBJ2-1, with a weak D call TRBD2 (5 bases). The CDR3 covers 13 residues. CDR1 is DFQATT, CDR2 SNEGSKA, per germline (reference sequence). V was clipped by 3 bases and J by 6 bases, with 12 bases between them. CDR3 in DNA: TGCAGTGCTAGTCGCGGGCTAGCCAATGAGCAGTTCTTC. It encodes CSASRGLANEQFF.

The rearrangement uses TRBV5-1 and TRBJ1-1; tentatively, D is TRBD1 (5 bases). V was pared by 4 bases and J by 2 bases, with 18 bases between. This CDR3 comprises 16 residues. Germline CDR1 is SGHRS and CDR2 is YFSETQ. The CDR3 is CASSLGETLLNTEAFF. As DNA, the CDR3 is TGCGCCAGCAGCCTGGGGGAGACTCTCTTAAACACTGAAGCTTTCTTT.